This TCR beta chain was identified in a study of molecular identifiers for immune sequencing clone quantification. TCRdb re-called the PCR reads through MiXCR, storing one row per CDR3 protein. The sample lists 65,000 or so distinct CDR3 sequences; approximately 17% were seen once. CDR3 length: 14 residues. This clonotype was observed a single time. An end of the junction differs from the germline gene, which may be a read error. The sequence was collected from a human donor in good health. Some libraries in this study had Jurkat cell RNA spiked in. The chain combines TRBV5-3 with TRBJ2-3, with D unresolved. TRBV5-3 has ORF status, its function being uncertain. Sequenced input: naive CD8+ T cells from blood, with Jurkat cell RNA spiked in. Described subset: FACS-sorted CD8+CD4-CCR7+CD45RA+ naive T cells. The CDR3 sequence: CASSLELPTATQYF. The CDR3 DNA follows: TGTGCCAGCAGCTTGGAGCTACCCACAGCTACGCAGTATTTT.